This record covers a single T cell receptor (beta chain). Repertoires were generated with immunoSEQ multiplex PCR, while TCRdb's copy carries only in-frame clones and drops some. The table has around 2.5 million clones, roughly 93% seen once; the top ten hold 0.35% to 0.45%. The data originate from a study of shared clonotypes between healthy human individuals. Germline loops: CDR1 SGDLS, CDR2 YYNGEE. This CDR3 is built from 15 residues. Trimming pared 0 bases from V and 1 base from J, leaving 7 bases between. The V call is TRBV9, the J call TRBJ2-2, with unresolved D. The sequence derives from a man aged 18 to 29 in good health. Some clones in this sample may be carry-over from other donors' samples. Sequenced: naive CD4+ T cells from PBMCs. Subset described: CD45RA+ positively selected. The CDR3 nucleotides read TGTGCCAGCAGCGTAGCACAGCTGAACACCGGGGAGCTGTTTTTT. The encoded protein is CASSVAQLNTGELFF. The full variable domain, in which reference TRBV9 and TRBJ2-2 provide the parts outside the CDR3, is DSGVTQTPKHLITATGQRVTLRCSPRSGDLSVYWYQQSLDQGLQFLIQYYNGEERAKGNILERFSAQQFPDLHSELNLSSLELGDSALYFCASSVAQLNTGELFFGEGSRLTVL.